Listed below are T cell receptor beta chains from one sample, sequenced in a study of TIL therapy for anti-PD-1-resistant metastatic lung cancer. This table comes from immunoSEQ multiplex PCR, and its TCRdb copy is limited to in-frame clones, with some not included. The table shows some 45,000 clones, with around 85% occurring only once. This sample comprised blood, obtained at baseline. These TCRs come from a person between 30 and 79 years old with non-small cell lung cancer. CDR3s include the opening cysteine and the closing phenylalanine or tryptophan. The order of the fields is CDR3 protein, CDR3 DNA, J gene, V gene, clone size, D gene. A D gene is named only where the DNA matches it firmly. Clone size is shown for a subset of rows, as once, few, many or a class of expanded clone.

CASSLGTGAGYNEQFF	TGCGCCAGCAGCTTAGGTACCGGGGCCGGGTACAATGAGCAGTTCTTC	TRBJ2-1	TRBV5-1	NA	NA
CASTPAGGQETQYF	TGTGCCAGCACCCCTGCGGGGGGCCAAGAGACCCAGTACTTC	TRBJ2-5	TRBV7-9	NA	TRBD2
CASSVEAVNYGYTF	TGTGCCAGCAGCGTAGAGGCGGTAAACTATGGCTACACCTTC	TRBJ1-2	TRBV9	NA	NA
CASRSGPEQFF	TGTGCCAGCAGGTCGGGACCTGAGCAGTTCTTC	TRBJ2-1	TRBV2	NA	NA
CATRYLASQYF	TGTGCCACCCGATACCTAGCGTCCCAGTACTTC	TRBJ2-5	TRBV27	NA	NA
CASSQPGPRVNEQFF	TGCGCCAGCAGCCAACCCGGGCCCAGGGTGAATGAGCAGTTCTTC	TRBJ2-1	TRBV4-3	NA	NA
CASSSRDRTYEQYF	TGTGCCAGCAGCAGCCGGGACAGAACCTACGAGCAGTACTTC	TRBJ2-7	TRBV7-9	NA	TRBD1
CASSTGHNQPQHF	TGTGCCAGTAGCACAGGTCATAATCAGCCCCAGCATTTT	TRBJ1-5	TRBV19	few	NA
CASSSGTGDRNEQFF	TGTGCCAGCAGCTCCGGGACAGGGGACCGCAATGAGCAGTTCTTC	TRBJ2-1	TRBV7-2	NA	TRBD1
CASMVTGAPGLAEETQYF	TGTGCCAGTATGGTTACAGGGGCGCCGGGACTAGCGGAAGAGACCCAGTACTTC	TRBJ2-5	TRBV19	NA	TRBD2
CASSQERGLQYF	TGTGCCAGCAGCCAAGAGAGGGGACTGCAGTACTTC	TRBJ2-7	TRBV3-1/TRBV3-2	once	NA
CASSQEGRAVPYEQYF	TGTGCCAGCAGCCAAGAGGGTAGGGCCGTACCCTACGAGCAGTACTTC	TRBJ2-7	TRBV4-2	NA	NA
CASRNSGANVLTF	TGTGCCAGTAGGAACTCTGGGGCCAACGTCCTGACTTTC	TRBJ2-6	TRBV19	NA	NA
CASSPPAGPYEQYF	TGTGCCAGCAGCCCCCCTGCCGGCCCTTACGAGCAGTACTTC	TRBJ2-7	TRBV7-8	NA	NA
CASRIQGGTGELFF	TGCGCCAGCAGAATACAGGGGGGCACCGGGGAGCTGTTTTTT	TRBJ2-2	TRBV5-1	NA	TRBD1
CASSRTSGGSGEQFF	TGTGCCAGCAGCCGTACTAGCGGGGGGTCCGGCGAGCAGTTCTTC	TRBJ2-1	TRBV7-9	NA	TRBD2
CASSWDRAIYGYTF	TGTGCCAGCAGTTGGGACAGGGCGATCTATGGCTACACCTTC	TRBJ1-2	TRBV6-2/TRBV6-3	NA	TRBD1
CASSHRGYEQYF	TGTGCCAGCAGTCACAGGGGCTACGAGCAGTACTTC	TRBJ2-7	TRBV28	NA	TRBD1
CASSSNSEISYNEQFF	TGTGCCAGTAGTAGTAATAGCGAAATCTCCTACAATGAGCAGTTCTTC	TRBJ2-1	TRBV19	few	NA
CASSLMGPRELFF	TGTGCCAGCAGCTTAATGGGGCCCCGGGAGCTGTTTTTT	TRBJ2-2	TRBV11-2	NA	NA
CASSYSLYGDNEQFF	TGTGCCAGCAGTTACTCGTTGTATGGGGACAATGAGCAGTTCTTC	TRBJ2-1	TRBV6-5	NA	NA
CASSYRGYRGRGYTF	TGTGCCAGCAGTTACAGGGGCTACAGGGGACGTGGCTACACCTTC	TRBJ1-2	TRBV6-2/TRBV6-3	NA	TRBD1
CASSLGLNYGYTF	TGTGCCAGCAGTTTGGGACTGAACTATGGCTACACCTTC	TRBJ1-2	TRBV27	NA	NA
CAWSVRTSLSVNEQFF	TGTGCCTGGAGTGTACGAACTAGCTTGAGCGTAAATGAGCAGTTCTTC	TRBJ2-1	TRBV30	NA	NA
CASSATSGAYEQYF	TGCGCCAGCAGTGCGACTAGCGGGGCCTACGAGCAGTACTTC	TRBJ2-7	TRBV10-1	few	TRBD2
CAISEPLQETQYF	TGTGCCATCAGTGAGCCACTCCAAGAGACCCAGTACTTC	TRBJ2-5	TRBV10-3	NA	NA
CASRGSMNTEAFF	TGTGCCAGCAGGGGAAGTATGAACACTGAAGCTTTCTTT	TRBJ1-1	TRBV2	NA	NA